Below, 21 T cell receptor beta chains from the same sample are listed, as sequenced in a study of blood T cell repertoires in COVID-19. TCRdb keeps only in-frame clones here, not all; method: immunoSEQ multiplex PCR. The sample lists some 51,000 clones; approximately 90% were seen once. The sample consisted of peripheral blood. Receptors originate from a human donor with active COVID-19. The donor label of this sample is uncertain.

The chain is built from TRBV6-6 and TRBJ2-5, with 7 bases matching TRBD1. The germline V gene encodes CDR1 MNHNY and CDR2 SVGAGI (reference sequence). The CDR3 is 15 amino acids. V lost 4 bases and J lost 1; bases outside the gene matches: 6. The CDR3 region has the DNA TGTGCCAGCAGTTCGTGGACAGGACTCCAAGAGACCCAGTACTTC. This codes for CASSSWTGLQETQYF.

This chain uses TRBV27 with TRBJ2-1, with 9 bases matching TRBD1. This CDR3 contains 14 residues. Unmatched junction bases numbered 4, after V lost 1 base and J lost 9 bases. From germline, CDR1 is MNHEY and CDR2 SMNVEV (reference sequence). CDR3 in amino acids: CASSLWTGDGEQFF. CDR3 nucleotides: TGTGCCAGCAGTTTATGGACAGGGGATGGTGAGCAGTTCTTC.

The V gene is TRBV23-1, the J gene TRBJ2-7; D is unclear. TRBV23-1 is assigned to the ORF class and has an uncertain function. V lost 4 bases to trimming and J lost 2 bases, with 12 bases between them. This CDR3 has 14 residues. The CDR3 protein is CASSPDGKTYEQYV. The CDR3 DNA is TGCGCCAGCAGTCCTGATGGCAAAACCTACGAGCAGTACGTC.

This chain links TRBV18 with TRBJ1-1, with D tentatively TRBD1 (5 bases). This CDR3 has 14 amino acids. CDR1 is KGHSH, CDR2 LQKENI, per germline. Trimming removed 8 bases at V and 3 bases at J, with 16 bases between. The CDR3 protein is CASRTGGGDTEAFF. Here the CDR3 DNA reads TGTGCCAGCCGCACCGGGGGAGGGGACACTGAAGCTTTCTTT.

The chain has TRBV19 and TRBJ2-4; TRBD2 matches at 13 bases. With V trimmed by 7 bases and J by 10 bases, 7 bases remained unmatched. This CDR3 comprises 14 residues. Germline-derived CDR1 and CDR2 are LNHDA and SQIVND (reference sequence). The CDR3 loop reads CASTTTSGRRIQYF. The CDR3 DNA follows: TGTGCCAGTACCACGACTAGCGGGAGGCGGATTCAGTACTTC.

V usage is TRBV5-1 and J usage is TRBJ2-7; 7 positions agree with TRBD1. Germline trimming cut 5 bases from V and 0 bases from J; bases unmatched to any gene: 11. Germline CDR1 and CDR2: SGHRS and YFSETQ. The CDR3 length is 16 residues. Here the CDR3 reads CASSLQGGAGSYEQYF. For the CDR3, the DNA is TGCGCCAGCAGTTTACAAGGGGGCGCTGGCTCCTACGAGCAGTACTTC.

The chain couples TRBV6-5 to TRBJ2-7; D might be TRBD2 (5 bases). V was trimmed by 0 bases and J by 2 bases, leaving 5 bases between them. The length of the CDR3 is 13 residues. Germline V gives CDR1 MNHEY, CDR2 SVGAGI. This chain's CDR3 is CASSYSEAYEQYF. As DNA, the CDR3 is TGTGCCAGCAGTTACTCGGAGGCCTACGAGCAGTACTTC.

The chain employs TRBV28 and TRBJ1-1; 7 nucleotides align to TRBD1. CDR1 is MDHEN and CDR2 is SYDVKM in the germline V gene. Trimming took 4 bases from V and 0 from J; bases not matched to a gene: 5. This CDR3 has 15 residues. Here the CDR3 reads CASSSPDRVNTEAFF. The DNA of the CDR3 is TGTGCCAGCAGTTCCCCCGACAGGGTGAACACTGAAGCTTTCTTT.

The genes are TRBV5-1 and TRBJ1-2, with D maybe TRBD1 (5 bases). V was cut by 0 bases and J by 8 bases, with 20 bases left in between. Germline V gene data show CDR1 as SGHRS and CDR2 as YFSETQ. This CDR3 region has 16 residues. The CDR3 bases are TGCGCCAGCAGCTTGGCCGGAGTAGAAGGGGTCGGCGGCTACACCTTC. Translated: CASSLAGVEGVGGYTF.

The chain is built from TRBV13 and TRBJ1-1; tentative D call: TRBD1 (6 bases). Germline V gene lookup returns CDR1 PRHDT and CDR2 FYEKMQ (reference sequence). V was cut by 1 base and J by 0 bases, with 9 bases left in between. The CDR3 loop spans 15 amino acids. CDR3 sequence reads: CASSLARTVNTEAFF. The CDR3 region has the DNA TGTGCCAGCAGCTTAGCGAGGACAGTGAACACTGAAGCTTTCTTT.

V usage is TRBV29-1 and J usage is TRBJ2-6, with D unclear. The germline gives CDR1 SQVTM, CDR2 ANQGSEA. The CDR3 sequence is 17 residues long. V was shortened by 4 bases and J by 0 bases, with 16 bases between the two germline ends. DNA of the CDR3: TGCAGCGTTGGTGGAGCCGGGTCGTTCTCTGGGGCCAACGTCCTGACTTTC. The encoded protein is CSVGGAGSFSGANVLTF.

The V call is TRBV3-1 (or the pseudogene TRBV3-2), the J call TRBJ1-1, with D possibly matching TRBD1 (6 bases). The CDR3 length is 15 residues. The V end was cut by 4 bases, the J end by 4 bases, with 16 bases between. Per germline, CDR1 LGHDT and CDR2 YNNKEL (reference sequence). The CDR3 region is CASSLIGGLGTEAFF. CDR3 in DNA: TGTGCCAGCAGCCTGATCGGGGGGCTAGGCACTGAAGCTTTCTTT.

This chain connects TRBV29-1 to TRBJ1-2; no clear D gene. Germline V gene data show CDR1 as SQVTM and CDR2 as ANQGSEA. V lost 7 bases and J lost 8, with 14 bases in between. This CDR3 has 11 residues. CDR3 protein: CSGFGEDGYTF. The CDR3 nucleotides read TGCAGCGGTTTTGGGGAGGACGGCTACACCTTC.

This chain joins TRBV7-9 and TRBJ1-2; D gene unclear. Germline-derived CDR1 and CDR2 are SEHNR and FQNEAQ (reference sequence). Trimming removed 2 bases at V and 3 bases at J, with 16 bases between. The CDR3 contains 16 residues. The CDR3, as DNA: TGTGCCAGCAGCTTATTTTTGGCGGGGAGTGACTATGGCTACACCTTC. Amino acids: CASSLFLAGSDYGYTF.

This chain uses TRBV6-5 with TRBJ1-6, with D possibly being TRBD1 (5 bases). Germline lookup yields CDR1 MNHEY and CDR2 SVGAGI. Trimming took off 6 bases at V and 14 bases at J, with 17 bases between the two ends. CDR3 length equals 13 residues. The CDR3 DNA sequence: TGTGCCAGCAGACCCTGGGGGGTTGCGGCCCTCCACTTT. Translation gives CASRPWGVAALHF.

The chain joins TRBV10-3 to TRBJ2-3, with TRBD2 identical over 8 bases. The trim removed 3 bases at V and 3 bases at J, leaving 2 bases unmatched. Looked up from germline, CDR1 is ENHRY and CDR2 is SYGVKD. The CDR3 is made up of 14 amino acids. The CDR3 DNA follows: TGTGCCATCAGTGATAGACTAGCGACAGATACGCAGTATTTT. It translates to CAISDRLATDTQYF.

Many counts were recorded for this clone. The chain joins TRBV7-9 to TRBJ1-2; no firm D call. Trimming shortened V by 5 bases and J by 0 bases, and 25 bases separated the two germline ends. In germline, CDR1 is SEHNR, CDR2 FQNEAQ (reference sequence). The CDR3 extends over 19 amino acids. In DNA, the CDR3 is TGTGCCAGCAGCCCTCAACCCGGGGTCAGTCCGGGCACTAACTATGGCTACACCTTC. Amino acids: CASSPQPGVSPGTNYGYTF.

The rearrangement links TRBV30 to TRBJ1-4; D remains unclear. The germline gives CDR1 GTSNPN, CDR2 SVGIG (reference sequence). CDR3 length equals 14 residues. Between the trimmed V and J ends, which lost 4 bases and 1 base, there was a span of 10 bases. The CDR3 protein is CAWNEGRTNEKLFF. The CDR3 DNA reads as TGTGCCTGGAACGAGGGTCGAACTAATGAAAAACTGTTTTTT.

V and J are TRBV7-6 and TRBJ1-2, with 7 bases fitting TRBD1. V was clipped by 0 bases and J by 6 bases; unmatched bases: 10. This CDR3 spans 16 amino acids. From germline, CDR1 is SGHVS and CDR2 FNYEAQ. The CDR3 protein is CASSLAGRTGRNGYTF. CDR3 sequence (DNA): TGTGCCAGCAGCTTAGCGGGCCGGACAGGACGAAATGGCTACACCTTC.

The chain is built from TRBV28 and TRBJ2-7, with D perhaps matching TRBD2 (6 bases). The V gene's germline CDR1 is MDHEN and CDR2 SYDVKM. The CDR3 length is 13 residues. Trimming pared 6 bases from V and 2 bases from J, leaving 11 bases between. The CDR3 spells CASRGTLTYEQYF. CDR3 in DNA: TGTGCCAGCAGAGGGACTTTAACCTACGAGCAGTACTTC.

The rearrangement uses TRBV6-2 or TRBV6-3 and TRBJ1-6; TRBD1 aligns across 9 bases. The CDR3 spans 15 residues. V trimming: 2 bases; J trimming: 7 bases; junction bases outside the gene matches: 3. Germline V gene lookup returns CDR1 MNHEY and CDR2 SVGEGT. This CDR3 reads CASSYADRGNSPLHF. The CDR3 DNA sequence: TGTGCCAGCAGTTACGCGGACAGGGGAAATTCACCCCTCCACTTT.